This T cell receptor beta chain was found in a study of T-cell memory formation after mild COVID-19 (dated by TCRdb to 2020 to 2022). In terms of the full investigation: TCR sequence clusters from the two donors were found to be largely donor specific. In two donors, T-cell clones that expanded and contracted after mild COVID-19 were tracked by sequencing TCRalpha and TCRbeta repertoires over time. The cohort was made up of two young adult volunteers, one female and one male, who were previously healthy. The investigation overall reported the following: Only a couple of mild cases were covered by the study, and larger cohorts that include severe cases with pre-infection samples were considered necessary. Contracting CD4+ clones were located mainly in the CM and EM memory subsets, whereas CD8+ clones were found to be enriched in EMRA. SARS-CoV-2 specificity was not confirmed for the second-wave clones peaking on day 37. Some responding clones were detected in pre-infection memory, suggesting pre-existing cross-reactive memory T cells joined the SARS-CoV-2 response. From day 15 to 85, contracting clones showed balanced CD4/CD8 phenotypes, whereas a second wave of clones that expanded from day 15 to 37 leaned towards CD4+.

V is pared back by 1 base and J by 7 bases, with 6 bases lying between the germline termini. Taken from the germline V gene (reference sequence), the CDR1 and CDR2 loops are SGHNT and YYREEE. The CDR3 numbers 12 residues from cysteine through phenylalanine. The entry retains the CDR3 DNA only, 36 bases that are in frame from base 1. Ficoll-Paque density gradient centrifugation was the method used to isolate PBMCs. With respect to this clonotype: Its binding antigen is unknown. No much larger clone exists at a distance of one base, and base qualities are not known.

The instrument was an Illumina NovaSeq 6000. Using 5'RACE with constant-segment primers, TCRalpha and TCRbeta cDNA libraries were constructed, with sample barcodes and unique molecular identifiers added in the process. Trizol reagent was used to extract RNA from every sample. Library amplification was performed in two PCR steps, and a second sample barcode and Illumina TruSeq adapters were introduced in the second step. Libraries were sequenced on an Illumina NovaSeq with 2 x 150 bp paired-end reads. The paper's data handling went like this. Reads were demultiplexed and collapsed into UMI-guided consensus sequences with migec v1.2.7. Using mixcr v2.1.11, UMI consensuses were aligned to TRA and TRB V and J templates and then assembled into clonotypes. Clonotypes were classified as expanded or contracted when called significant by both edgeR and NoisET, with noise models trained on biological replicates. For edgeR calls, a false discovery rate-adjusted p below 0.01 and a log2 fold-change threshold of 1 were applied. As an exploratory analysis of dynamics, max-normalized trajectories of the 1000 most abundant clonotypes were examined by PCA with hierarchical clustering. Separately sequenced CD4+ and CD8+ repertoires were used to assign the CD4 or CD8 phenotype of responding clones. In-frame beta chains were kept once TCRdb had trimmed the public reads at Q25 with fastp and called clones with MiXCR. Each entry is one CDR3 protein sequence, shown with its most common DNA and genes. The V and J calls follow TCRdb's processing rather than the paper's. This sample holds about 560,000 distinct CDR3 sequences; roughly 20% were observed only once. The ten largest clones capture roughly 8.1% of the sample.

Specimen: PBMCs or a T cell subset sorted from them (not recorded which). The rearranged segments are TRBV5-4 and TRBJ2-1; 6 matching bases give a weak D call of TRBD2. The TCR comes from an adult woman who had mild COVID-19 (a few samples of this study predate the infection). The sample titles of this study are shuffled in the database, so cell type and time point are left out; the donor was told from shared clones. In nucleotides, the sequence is TGTGCCAGCAGCTTGCTAGCGAATGAGCAGTTCTTC. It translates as CASSLLANEQFF.